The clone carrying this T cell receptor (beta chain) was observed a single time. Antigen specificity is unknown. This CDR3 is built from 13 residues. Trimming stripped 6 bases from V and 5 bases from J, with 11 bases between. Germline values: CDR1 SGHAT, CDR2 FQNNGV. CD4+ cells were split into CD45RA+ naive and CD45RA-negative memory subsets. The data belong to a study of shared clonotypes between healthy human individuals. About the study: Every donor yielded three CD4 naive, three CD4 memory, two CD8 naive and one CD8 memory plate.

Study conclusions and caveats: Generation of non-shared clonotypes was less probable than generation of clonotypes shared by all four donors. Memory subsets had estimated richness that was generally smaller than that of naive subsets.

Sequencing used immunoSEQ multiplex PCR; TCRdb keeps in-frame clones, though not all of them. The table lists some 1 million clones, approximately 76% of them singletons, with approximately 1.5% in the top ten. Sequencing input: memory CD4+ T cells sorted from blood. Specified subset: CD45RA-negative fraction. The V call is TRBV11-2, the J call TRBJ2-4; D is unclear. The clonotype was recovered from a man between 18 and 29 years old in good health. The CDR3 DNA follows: TGTGCCAGCAGAACTGCCCGGGAAAACATTCAGTACTTC. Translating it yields CASRTARENIQYF.